This T cell receptor beta chain was obtained from a study of T cell responses to AZD1222 COVID-19 vaccine. Study summary: Researchers grouped second doses given at about 4 or about 12 weeks into one pool. General study points: Females made up more of the donors, who were largely white British, and clonal diversity may have come out too low. Repertoires were sampled only after the peak T cell response. Nearly half of spike-specific TCRs reportedly target unmutated variant regions.

Using immunoSEQ multiplex PCR, the repertoire was profiled, and TCRdb retains in-frame clones only, with some absent. The table lists around 83,000 clones, around 92% of them singletons. Germline V CDR1 and CDR2: MNHEY, SMNVEV (reference sequence). The V end was cut by 2 bases, the J end by 6 bases, with 14 bases between. This CDR3 contains 14 residues. A note on this clone: The antigen is undetermined.

Source: peripheral blood, taken on day 0 of AZD1222 vaccination. The chain carries TRBV27 and TRBJ2-7; possible D gene TRBD2, 6 bases. This receptor was identified in an adult in good health. The CDR3 region is CASSLGGGTVEQYF. CDR3 nucleotide sequence: TGTGCCAGCAGTTTAGGTGGGGGGACTGTCGAGCAGTACTTC.